This TCR beta chain is from a study of T-cell reconstitution after alpha-beta-depleted transplantation in children. Study results and limitations: Surviving thymic progenitors and recipient T cells were the source of high TCRbeta diversity at day 60 in some patients.

V gave up 7 bases and J gave up 2 bases, with 11 bases separating them. The CDR3 has 13 residues. CDR1 and CDR2 (germline): MNHEY, SMNVEV (reference sequence). Unique molecular identifiers were incorporated during preparation of the TCRbeta library. Via MiXCR, TCRdb re-called the PCR reads, giving one row per CDR3 protein. This table holds approximately 30,000 distinct CDR3 sequences, under 8% found once. On this clonotype: Antigen specificity is unknown. With a much larger clone just one base away, this may be a read error.

This TCR was sampled from a male patient between 5 and 17 years old who had a stem cell transplant for acute myeloid leukemia, so the T cells may come from the graft donor. This specimen consisted of PBMCs, mostly from graft donor cells, obtained 180 days after TCRalphabeta/CD19-depleted stem cell transplant. The V and J genes are TRBV27 and TRBJ2-5; D perhaps matches TRBD2 (7 bases). For the CDR3, the DNA is TGTGCCAGCATGGGGGGGGCACAAGAGACCCAGTACTTC. Its translation is CASMGGAQETQYF.